The next 22 T cell receptor beta chains were all read from a single sample in a study of T cells after yellow fever vaccination (dated by TCRdb to the late 2010s). The treatment or condition label of this sample denotes: live attenuated yellow fever vaccine strain. Preparation of the library involved 5' RACE. The sequencer listed for this sample is Illumina NovaSeq 6000. TCRdb trimmed public reads at Q25 via fastp, called clones via MiXCR and kept in-frame beta chains. Rows with a matching CDR3 protein are joined into one entry that keeps the most common DNA and genes. This sample gives about 300,000 distinct CDR3 sequences in total; under 5% of them show up just once. Less than 25% of the sample is taken by the ten largest. The source material was PBMCs, sampled 5 days after the yellow fever booster vaccination. The receptors come from a man aged 18 to 29 who received the YFV17D yellow fever vaccine.

V usage is TRBV20-1 and J usage is TRBJ1-4, with D tentatively TRBD1 (5 bases). The CDR3 totals 15 residues. Trimming shortened V by 1 base and J by 2 bases, and 11 bases separated the two germline ends. CDR1 and CDR2 from the germline V gene are DFQATT and SNEGSKA (reference sequence). The CDR3 reads CSARVGGYTNEKLFF. The CDR3 region has the DNA TGCAGTGCTAGAGTCGGGGGGTATACTAATGAAAAACTGTTTTTT.

This clonotype was seen only a few times. The chain is built from TRBV6-5 and TRBJ2-4; the D gene could be TRBD1 or TRBD2 (5 bases each). This CDR3 has 14 residues. V dropped 2 bases and J dropped 5 bases, with 10 bases sitting between them. Looked up from germline, CDR1 is MNHEY and CDR2 is SVGAGI. Written as DNA, the CDR3 is TGTGCCAGCAGTTACGGGGGACCCCAAAACATTCAGTACTTC. Translating it yields CASSYGGPQNIQYF.

The chain couples TRBV30 to TRBJ1-6; D is unclear. The V gene lost 3 bases and the J gene lost 7 bases, with 10 bases spanning the gap. The germline V gene encodes CDR1 GTSNPN and CDR2 SVGIG (reference sequence). The CDR3 covers 13 residues. CDR3 amino acids: CAWRRTENSPLHF. The CDR3 DNA reads TGTGCCTGGAGACGGACGGAGAATTCACCCCTCCACTTT.

The V call is TRBV27, the J call TRBJ1-5; the match to TRBD1 covers 7 bases. Germline-derived CDR1 and CDR2 are MNHEY and SMNVEV (reference sequence). Losses at the gene ends were 6 bases for V and 8 bases for J; bases not matched to a gene: 7. This CDR3 is built from 13 residues. Here the CDR3 reads CASSPRGMEPQHF. DNA for the CDR3: TGTGCCAGCAGCCCCAGGGGGATGGAGCCCCAGCATTTT.

The gene calls are TRBV5-1 and TRBJ2-5; D perhaps matches TRBD1 (5 bases). Germline assignment: CDR1 SGHRS and CDR2 YFSETQ. The CDR3 contains 15 residues. The ends were cut back, 1 base at V and 2 bases at J, with 12 bases in the middle. The CDR3 DNA reads as TGCGCCAGCAGCTTGACAGGCCCCGTTCAAGAGACCCAGTACTTC. Its protein is CASSLTGPVQETQYF.

This clonotype was observed many times. The V and J genes are TRBV7-8 and TRBJ2-1; D is undetermined. V was cut by 4 bases and J by 6 bases, with 10 bases left in between. The CDR3 contains 13 residues. Germline V gene data show CDR1 as SGHVS and CDR2 as FQNEAQ. The CDR3 DNA is TGTGCCAGCAGCTCCATGAACAGCAATGAGCAGTTCTTC. Protein product: CASSSMNSNEQFF. The full variable domain, in which reference TRBV7-8 and TRBJ2-1 provide the parts outside the CDR3, is GAGVSQSPRYKVAKRGQDVALRCDPISGHVSLFWYQQALGQGPEFLTYFQNEAQLDKSGLPSDRFFAERPEGSVSTLKIQRTQQEDSAVYLCASSSMNSNEQFFGPGTRLTVL.

This clonotype came up many times. The chain has TRBV5-1 and TRBJ2-5, with D tentatively TRBD1 (5 bases). The CDR3 is 15 residues long. In germline, CDR1 is SGHRS, CDR2 YFSETQ. V was pared by 4 bases and J by 5 bases, with 18 bases between. The CDR3 DNA is TGCGCCAGCAGCGCAGGGTGGGGTAATCAGGAGACCCAGTACTTC. Translating it yields CASSAGWGNQETQYF.

The V call is TRBV15, the J call TRBJ2-1, with 10 bases identical to TRBD1. CDR1 is LNHNV and CDR2 is YYDKDF in the germline V gene (reference sequence). The CDR3 contains 14 residues. V lost 5 bases and J lost 8; bases outside the gene matches: 6. CDR3 DNA: TGTGCCACCAGCGTATCGACAGGGGGCGATGAGCAGTTCTTC. It is translated as CATSVSTGGDEQFF.

The rearrangement uses TRBV5-1 and TRBJ1-1, with D possibly being TRBD1 (5 bases). Deletions cut 1 base from V and 3 bases from J, with 10 bases between. The CDR3 has 14 residues. CDR1 and CDR2 (germline): SGHRS, YFSETQ. The CDR3 sequence: CASSLLGGDTEAFF. The DNA of the CDR3 is TGCGCCAGCAGCTTGCTAGGAGGGGACACTGAAGCTTTCTTT.

This clonotype was counted only a few times. The chain employs TRBV5-5 and TRBJ1-5; weak D call: TRBD1 (6 bases). Germline values: CDR1 SGHKS, CDR2 YYEKEE (reference sequence). The CDR3 sequence is 13 residues long. V lost 9 bases, J lost 4 bases, and 14 bases lay in between. DNA for the CDR3: TGTGCCACCACGACAGGCCCAAATCAGCCCCAGCATTTT. It specifies CATTTGPNQPQHF.

This clonotype has a handful of counts. The chain uses TRBV6-5 and TRBJ1-2, with 11 bases aligning to TRBD1. Looked up from germline, CDR1 is MNHEY and CDR2 is SVGAGI. The V gene end was trimmed by 6 bases and the J gene end by 5 bases; junction bases not matched to a gene: 8. CDR3 length equals 15 residues. The CDR3 loop reads CASSGGDRGRYGYTF. The CDR3 nucleotides are TGTGCCAGCAGCGGGGGGGACAGGGGGAGATATGGCTACACCTTC.

This chain uses TRBV24-1 with TRBJ2-3; D tentatively fits TRBD1 or TRBD2 (5 bases each). The germline V gene encodes CDR1 KGHDR and CDR2 SFDVKD. The CDR3 length is 13 residues. V lost 6 bases to trimming and J lost 5 bases, with 11 bases between them. The CDR3, as DNA: TGTGCCACCAGTCAGGGACGGGAAGATACGCAGTATTTT. It yields the protein CATSQGREDTQYF.

The chain uses TRBV20-1 and TRBJ2-5; D gene ambiguous. Looked up from germline, CDR1 is DFQATT and CDR2 is SNEGSKA (reference sequence). Trimming removed 0 bases from V and 3 bases from J, with 11 bases in between. This CDR3 region has 14 residues. This CDR3 reads CSARDRWRKETQYF. The CDR3 nucleotides are TGCAGTGCTAGAGATCGATGGAGAAAAGAGACCCAGTACTTC.

V is TRBV5-1 and J is TRBJ2-2; 9 nucleotides agree with TRBD2. This CDR3 has 14 amino acids. V shed 3 bases and J 6 bases; nucleotides not matched to a gene: 3. CDR1 and CDR2 (germline): SGHRS, YFSETQ. CDR3 nucleotide sequence: TGCGCCAGCAGCTGGGGACTAGCATCCGGGGAGCTGTTTTTT. Amino acid sequence: CASSWGLASGELFF.

This clonotype was recorded many times. The chain joins TRBV29-1 to TRBJ1-1; no clear D. The CDR3 spans 13 residues. V dropped 7 bases and J dropped 1 base, with 13 bases sitting between them. Germline CDR1 SQVTM, CDR2 ANQGSEA. DNA of the CDR3: TGCAGCGCCCACCCACAGCAGAACACTGAAGCTTTCTTT. Its protein product is CSAHPQQNTEAFF. The whole variable domain, remainder taken from reference TRBV29-1 and TRBJ1-1, is SAVISQKPSRDICQRGTSLTIQCQVDSQVTMMFWYRQQPGQSLTLIATANQGSEATYESGFVIDKFPISRPNLTFSTLTVSNMSPEDSSIYLCSAHPQQNTEAFFGQGTRLTVV.

The V gene is TRBV6-2 or TRBV6-3, the J gene TRBJ2-3; TRBD2 is a possible D gene (6 bases). Germline V gene data show CDR1 as MNHEY and CDR2 as SVGEGT. This CDR3 comprises 15 residues. Trimming took 4 bases from V and 0 from J, leaving 11 bases between them. CDR3 residues: CASSFFGGSTDTQYF. Written as DNA, the CDR3 is TGTGCCAGCAGTTTCTTTGGGGGGAGCACAGATACGCAGTATTTT.

The chain combines TRBV12-3 or TRBV12-4 with TRBJ1-5, with D unresolved. V lost 3 bases, J lost 2 bases, and 8 bases lay in between. The CDR3 has 14 residues. The CDR3 DNA reads TGTGCCAGCAGTTTTGGATGGGGCAATCAGCCCCAGCATTTT. Amino acid sequence: CASSFGWGNQPQHF.

This clonotype has a count of ten or more. V usage is TRBV7-9 and J usage is TRBJ1-3, with a weak D call TRBD1 (5 bases). Per the germline V gene, CDR1 is SEHNR and CDR2 is FQNEAQ (reference sequence). Between the trimmed V and J ends, which lost 4 bases and 0 bases, there was a span of 10 bases. The CDR3 is made up of 15 amino acids. The DNA of the CDR3 is TGTGCCAGCAGCTCAACCAGGGTCTCTGGAAACACCATATATTTT. This codes for CASSSTRVSGNTIYF.

This clonotype has a count of ten or more. This chain joins TRBV5-1 and TRBJ2-3; perhaps TRBD1 as D (6 bases). V was clipped by 1 base and J by 3 bases, with 15 bases between them. The CDR3 consists of 16 residues. The germline V gene encodes CDR1 SGHRS and CDR2 YFSETQ. CDR3 protein: CASSLMSGDQTDTQYF. The CDR3 DNA is TGCGCCAGCAGCTTGATGTCAGGGGATCAGACAGATACGCAGTATTTT.

This clonotype has ten or more counts. DNA of the CDR3: TGTGCCAGCAGTCTCGTGACTAGGAGTGAGACCCAGTACTTC. Encoded protein: CASSLVTRSETQYF. This chain connects TRBV12-3 or TRBV12-4 to TRBJ2-5; a possible D gene is TRBD2 (6 bases). The CDR3 loop spans 14 amino acids. Trimming shortened V by 5 bases and J by 5 bases, and 15 bases separated the two germline ends.

This chain uses TRBV5-1 with TRBJ1-6; unclear D gene. The CDR3 is made up of 14 amino acids. Trimming stripped 0 bases from V and 11 bases from J, with 12 bases between. Germline V gives CDR1 SGHRS, CDR2 YFSETQ. This chain's CDR3 is CASSLGQAAAPLHF. CDR3 bases: TGCGCCAGCAGCTTGGGCCAGGCAGCGGCACCCCTCCACTTT.

Ten or more counts support this clonotype. The CDR3 region is CASSQGIEAFF. CDR3 in DNA: TGTGCCAGCAGTCAGGGGATCGAAGCTTTCTTT. The chain has TRBV12-3 or TRBV12-4 and TRBJ1-1, with D possibly being TRBD1 (6 bases). The CDR3 loop spans 11 amino acids. V dropped 5 bases and J dropped 8 bases, with 9 bases sitting between them.